The rows below give T cell receptor beta chains drawn from one sample of a study of read filtering for tumor transcriptome and immune sequencing. TCRdb re-derived calls from the reads in MiXCR, one entry per CDR3 protein. The sample gives about 130,000 distinct CDR3 sequences, 10% to 15% of which show up once; 11% is in the top ten. The sequenced sample was a population of CD138-negative cells sorted from bone marrow. The receptor set was obtained from a donor at least 40 years old with multiple myeloma. CDR3s include the opening cysteine and the closing phenylalanine or tryptophan. The D gene is left open where the match is weak. Not all rows give a size; the values are once, few, many and, for expanded clones, a class.

d_call j_call clone_size v_call cdr3_aa cdr3_nt
TRBD1 TRBJ1-1 many TRBV5-4 CASSLGGQTNTEAFF TGTGCCAGCAGTTTAGGGGGACAGACGAACACTGAAGCTTTCTTT
. TRBJ1-5 many TRBV6-1 CASSGGPDSNQPQHF TGTGCCAGCAGCGGAGGGCCGGATAGCAATCAGCCCCAGCATTTT
. TRBJ2-2 many TRBV2 CASSGQNTGELFF TGTGCCAGCAGTGGGCAGAACACCGGGGAGCTGTTTTTT
TRBD1 TRBJ1-2 many TRBV29-1 CSVSGDRGHDGYTF TGCAGCGTCTCAGGGGACAGGGGGCACGATGGCTACACCTTC
. TRBJ2-2 many TRBV12-3/TRBV12-4 CASSPSIGELFF TGTGCCAGCAGTCCCTCTATCGGGGAGCTGTTTTTT
. TRBJ2-1 many TRBV5-6 CASSLDAGAGEQFF TGTGCCAGCAGCTTGGATGCAGGGGCAGGCGAGCAGTTCTTC
. TRBJ2-5 many TRBV18 CASLPLGGFQETQYF TGTGCCAGCCTTCCATTAGGGGGATTCCAAGAGACCCAGTACTTC
. TRBJ2-2 . TRBV29-1 CSVAGDGNTGELFF TGCAGCGTTGCCGGGGATGGTAACACCGGGGAGCTGTTTTTT
TRBD1 TRBJ2-1 few TRBV4-1 CASSQVGDSRYSEQFF TGCGCCAGCAGCCAAGTTGGGGACAGTCGATACAGTGAGCAGTTCTTC
. TRBJ2-3 . TRBV6-2/TRBV6-3 CASNPGGATDTQYF TGTGCCAGCAATCCTGGGGGGGCCACAGATACGCAGTATTTT
TRBD1 TRBJ2-5 many TRBV24-1 CATSDTDRGETQYF TGTGCCACCAGTGACACGGACAGGGGAGAGACCCAGTACTTC
TRBD1 TRBJ1-4 many TRBV10-3 CAISRGNTNEKLFF TGTGCCATCTCCAGGGGGAACACTAATGAAAAACTGTTTTTT
TRBD1 TRBJ2-3 many TRBV24-1 CATSPEGQGALPTDTQYF TGTGCCACCAGTCCAGAGGGACAGGGGGCGCTTCCGACAGATACGCAGTATTTT
TRBD1 TRBJ1-6 many TRBV7-9 CASSLGQGKSSYNSPLHF TGTGCCAGCAGCCTGGGACAGGGAAAAAGCTCCTATAATTCACCCCTCCACTTT
. TRBJ1-6 many TRBV5-1 CASSLSSPLHF TGCGCCAGCAGCTTGAGCTCACCCCTCCACTTT
TRBD2 TRBJ2-1 many TRBV29-1 CSVAGGYNEQFF TGCAGCGTGGCGGGGGGATACAATGAGCAGTTCTTC
. TRBJ2-5 many TRBV20-1 CSAWTKETQYF TGCAGTGCCTGGACTAAAGAGACCCAGTACTTC
TRBD2 TRBJ2-1 many TRBV3-1 CASSPTSGGFEQFF TGTGCCAGCAGCCCGACTAGCGGGGGGTTTGAGCAGTTCTTC
TRBD2 TRBJ2-3 many TRBV7-3 CASGPGLAGGADTQYF TGTGCCAGCGGTCCTGGACTAGCGGGAGGGGCGGATACGCAGTATTTT
. TRBJ2-1 many TRBV5-1 CASSLIEGNEQFF TGCGCCAGCAGCTTGATAGAGGGGAATGAGCAGTTCTTC
TRBD1 TRBJ2-1 many TRBV7-2 CASSLARRQGQQPYNEQFF TGTGCCAGCAGCTTAGCGCGGAGACAGGGGCAACAGCCCTACAATGAGCAGTTCTTC
TRBD1 TRBJ2-1 many TRBV9 CASSVGDRGSNEQFF TGTGCCAGCAGCGTAGGGGACAGGGGTTCCAATGAGCAGTTCTTC
TRBD1 TRBJ1-4 many TRBV5-1 CASSSDRGFNEKLFF TGCGCCAGCAGCTCGGACAGGGGCTTTAATGAAAAACTGTTTTTT
. TRBJ2-5 few TRBV7-6 CASTPARGGAQYF TGTGCCAGCACCCCAGCGCGGGGCGGGGCCCAGTACTTC
TRBD2 TRBJ2-1 many TRBV12-3/TRBV12-4 CASSLFLAGENEQFF TGTGCCAGCAGTTTGTTCCTAGCGGGAGAGAATGAGCAGTTCTTC
. TRBJ2-7 many TRBV11-2 CASSLDTPSEQYF TGTGCCAGCAGCTTGGACACCCCCAGCGAGCAGTACTTC
TRBD1 TRBJ2-1 many TRBV29-1 CSVTRQGNNEQFF TGCAGCGTTACCAGACAGGGGAACAATGAGCAGTTCTTC
. TRBJ2-1 many TRBV5-6 CASSFPTSSYNEQFF TGTGCCAGCAGCTTCCCGACTAGCTCCTACAATGAGCAGTTCTTC
. TRBJ2-6 many TRBV2 CASRGTPGANVLTF TGTGCCAGCAGGGGGACACCTGGGGCCAACGTCCTGACTTTC
. TRBJ2-1 few TRBV6-6 CASSSPTPPEQFF TGTGCCAGCAGCAGCCCGACTCCCCCAGAGCAGTTCTTC
. TRBJ2-1 many TRBV5-1 CASSLGPASNEQFF TGCGCCAGCAGCTTGGGGCCTGCTAGCAATGAGCAGTTCTTC
. TRBJ2-7 many TRBV3-1 CASSPDASSYEQYF TGTGCCAGCAGCCCCGACGCAAGCTCCTACGAGCAGTACTTC
. TRBJ2-7 few TRBV5-1 CASSPQGLNDEQHF TGCGCCAGCAGCCCCCAGGGGCTTAACGACGAGCAGCACTTC
TRBD1 TRBJ1-5 many TRBV6-5 CASNSRTGEKQPQHF TGTGCCAGCAACAGCCGGACAGGGGAGAAACAGCCCCAGCATTTT
TRBD2 TRBJ2-1 few TRBV4-1 CASSLGLAGGPVNNGQFF TGCGCCAGCAGCTTGGGACTAGCGGGGGGGCCAGTTAACAATGGGCAGTTCTTC
TRBD1 TRBJ1-2 many TRBV10-2 CASSGQQGSDGYTF TGCGCCAGCAGTGGCCAACAGGGGAGCGATGGCTACACCTTC
. TRBJ2-2 . TRBV4-1 CASSTNRNTGEPFF TGCGCCAGCAGCACTAACAGGAACACCGGGGAGCCGTTTTTT
TRBD1 TRBJ2-5 many TRBV18 CASSDRTGTQETQYF TGTGCCAGCTCAGATCGGACAGGAACCCAAGAGACCCAGTACTTC
. TRBJ2-7 few TRBV12-3/TRBV12-4 CASSLMSGIYEQYF TGTGCCAGCAGTTTGATGTCGGGTATTTACGAGCAGTACTTC
. TRBJ2-3 few TRBV6-5 CASKTPKGRTDTQYF TGTGCCAGCAAAACACCAAAGGGCCGCACAGATACGCAGTATTTT
TRBD1 TRBJ2-7 many TRBV10-1 CASSERQGTEQYF TGCGCCAGCAGTGAGAGACAGGGGACGGAGCAGTACTTC
. TRBJ2-7 . TRBV29-1 CSVDTVAEDSYEQCF TGCAGCGTTGATACCGTAGCGGAGGACTCCTACGAGCAGTGCTTC
TRBD1 TRBJ1-1 many TRBV5-1 CASRARGTVEAFF TGCGCCAGCCGCGCCAGGGGGACAGTCGAAGCTTTCTTT
. TRBJ1-1 many TRBV5-4 CASGSRNTEAFF TGTGCCAGCGGATCAAGGAACACTGAAGCTTTCTTT
TRBD1 TRBJ2-1 many TRBV19 CASLKGQGAYNEQFF TGTGCCAGTCTCAAAGGACAGGGGGCCTACAATGAGCAGTTCTTC
. TRBJ2-3 many TRBV9 CASSVTNTDTQYF TGTGCCAGCAGCGTGACTAACACAGATACGCAGTATTTT
. TRBJ2-5 . TRBV3-1 CASSQQVQETQHF TGTGCCAGCAGCCAACAAGTTCAAGAGACCCAGCACTTC
TRBD2 TRBJ2-7 many TRBV7-8 CASSLATGPGRAGEQYF TGTGCCAGCAGCTTAGCGACTGGACCCGGGAGGGCCGGCGAGCAGTACTTC
TRBD2 TRBJ2-1 . TRBV14 CASSPGGVSYNEQFF TGTGCCAGCAGCCCCGGGGGGGTATCCTACAATGAGCAGTTCTTC
. TRBJ1-1 many TRBV10-3 CAISPGYDAFF TGTGCCATCAGCCCGGGATATGACGCTTTCTTT
. TRBJ1-2 many TRBV12-5 CASGPGSSYGYTF TGTGCTAGTGGTCCCGGGTCCAGCTATGGCTACACCTTC
TRBD1 TRBJ1-1 many TRBV20-1 CSAERTGLNTEAFF TGCAGTGCGGAAAGGACAGGGTTGAACACTGAAGCTTTCTTT
TRBD1 TRBJ1-5 . TRBV10-3 CGISEWGTGGGQPQHF TGTGGCATCAGTGAGTGGGGGACAGGGGGCGGGCAGCCCCAGCATTTT
. TRBJ2-7 many TRBV20-1 CSARGGAGHEQYF TGCAGTGCTAGAGGTGGGGCTGGTCACGAGCAGTACTTC
. TRBJ2-6 many TRBV2 CASSGNSGANVLTF TGTGCCAGCAGTGGCAACTCTGGGGCCAACGTCCTGACTTTC
. TRBJ2-2 many TRBV11-2 CASSLDSSNTGELFF TGTGCCAGCAGCCTGGACAGCTCGAACACCGGGGAGCTGTTTTTT
. TRBJ1-2 many TRBV7-9 CASSLEGRGYGYTF TGTGCCAGCAGCCTAGAAGGGCGCGGCTATGGCTACACCTTC
. TRBJ1-3 . TRBV9 CASSPTPSNSGNTIYF TGTGCCAGCAGCCCCACCCCAAGCAACTCTGGAAACACCATATATTTT
TRBD2 TRBJ2-1 many TRBV5-1 CASSLAGVTNEQFF TGTGCTAGCAGCTTAGCGGGAGTAACCAATGAGCAGTTCTTC
. TRBJ2-1 many TRBV6-1 CASSVLVNEQFF TGTGCCAGCAGTGTACTAGTTAACGAGCAGTTCTTC